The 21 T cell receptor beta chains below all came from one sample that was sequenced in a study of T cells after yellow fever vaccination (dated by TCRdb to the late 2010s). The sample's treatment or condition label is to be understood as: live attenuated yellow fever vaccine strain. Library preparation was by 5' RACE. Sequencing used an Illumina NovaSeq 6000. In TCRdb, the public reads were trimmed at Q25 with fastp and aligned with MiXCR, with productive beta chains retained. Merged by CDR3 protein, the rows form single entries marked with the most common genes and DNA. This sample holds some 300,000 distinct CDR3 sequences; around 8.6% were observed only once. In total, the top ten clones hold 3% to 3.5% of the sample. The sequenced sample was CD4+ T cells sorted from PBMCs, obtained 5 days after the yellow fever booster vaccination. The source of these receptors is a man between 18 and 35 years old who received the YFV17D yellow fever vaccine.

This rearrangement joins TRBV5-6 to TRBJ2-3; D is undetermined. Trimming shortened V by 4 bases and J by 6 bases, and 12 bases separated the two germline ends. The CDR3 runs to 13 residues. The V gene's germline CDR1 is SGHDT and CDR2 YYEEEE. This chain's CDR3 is CASSLRTVDTQYF. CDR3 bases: TGTGCCAGCAGCCTACGTACGGTGGATACGCAGTATTTT.

CDR3 sequence: CASSSLGGPVPYEQYV. CDR3 nucleotide sequence: TGTGCCAGCAGTTCCCTCGGGGGTCCGGTCCCCTACGAGCAGTACGTC. The chain is built from TRBV28 and TRBJ2-7, with D perhaps matching TRBD2 (6 bases). Per germline, CDR1 MDHEN and CDR2 SYDVKM. Deletions cut 4 bases from V and 2 bases from J, with 18 bases between. The CDR3 has 16 residues.

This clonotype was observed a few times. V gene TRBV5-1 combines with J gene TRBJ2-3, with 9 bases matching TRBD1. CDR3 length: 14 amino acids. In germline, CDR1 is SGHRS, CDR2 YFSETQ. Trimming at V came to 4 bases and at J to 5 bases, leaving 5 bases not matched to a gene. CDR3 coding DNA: TGCGCCAGCAGCAAGGGACAGGGTCAAGATACGCAGTATTTT. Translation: CASSKGQGQDTQYF.

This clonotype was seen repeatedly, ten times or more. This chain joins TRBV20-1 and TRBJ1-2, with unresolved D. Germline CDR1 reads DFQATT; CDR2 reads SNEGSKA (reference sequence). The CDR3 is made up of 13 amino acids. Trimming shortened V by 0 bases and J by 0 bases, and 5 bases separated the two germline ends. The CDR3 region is CSARDLANYGYTF. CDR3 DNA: TGCAGTGCTAGAGATCTGGCTAACTATGGCTACACCTTC.

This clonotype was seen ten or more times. This chain's CDR3 is CASSPITGGVWAEAFF. As DNA, the CDR3 is TGTGCCAGCAGTCCGATTACAGGGGGCGTTTGGGCTGAAGCTTTCTTT. The rearrangement uses TRBV5-4 and TRBJ1-1, with TRBD1 matching 9 bases. Unmatched junction bases numbered 14, after V lost 5 bases and J lost 6 bases. Germline values: CDR1 SGHNT, CDR2 YYREEE (reference sequence). This CDR3 is built from 16 residues. Combining the CDR3 with reference TRBV5-4 and TRBJ1-1 gives the whole variable domain ETGVTQSPTHLIKTRGQQVTLRCSSQSGHNTVSWYQQALGQGPQFIFQYYREEENGRGNFPPRFSGLQFPNYSSELNVNALELDDSALYLCASSPITGGVWAEAFFGQGTRLTVV.

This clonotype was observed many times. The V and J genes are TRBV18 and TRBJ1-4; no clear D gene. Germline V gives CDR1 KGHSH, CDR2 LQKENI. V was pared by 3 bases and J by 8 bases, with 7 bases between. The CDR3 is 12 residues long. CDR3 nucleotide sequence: TGTGCCAGCTCACCCTTTACGGAAAAACTGTTTTTT. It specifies CASSPFTEKLFF. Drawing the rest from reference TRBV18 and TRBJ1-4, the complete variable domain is NAGVMQNPRHLVRRRGQEARLRCSPMKGHSHVYWYRQLPEEGLKFMVYLQKENIIDESGMPKERFSAEFPKEGPSILRIQQVVRGDSAAYFCASSPFTEKLFFGSGTQLSVL.

Here the CDR3 reads CASSLRQGAHIQYF. DNA of the CDR3: TGTGCCAGCAGCTTAAGACAGGGGGCACACATTCAGTACTTC. This rearrangement joins TRBV9 to TRBJ2-4; 10 bases agree with TRBD1. Germline values: CDR1 SGDLS, CDR2 YYNGEE. The CDR3 contains 14 residues. V lost 4 bases to trimming and J lost 8 bases; unmatched junction nucleotides: 6.

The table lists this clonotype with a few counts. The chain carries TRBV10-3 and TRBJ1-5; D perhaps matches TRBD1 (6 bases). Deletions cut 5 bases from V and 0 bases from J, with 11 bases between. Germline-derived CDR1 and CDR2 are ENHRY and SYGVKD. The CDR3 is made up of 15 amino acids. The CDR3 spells CAISPTGASNQPQHF. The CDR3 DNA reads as TGTGCCATCAGTCCGACGGGGGCTAGCAATCAGCCCCAGCATTTT.

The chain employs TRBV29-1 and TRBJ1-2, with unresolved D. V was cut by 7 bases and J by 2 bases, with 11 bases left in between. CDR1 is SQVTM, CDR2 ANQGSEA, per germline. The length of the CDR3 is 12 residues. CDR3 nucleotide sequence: TGCAGCGACATGTCGGGGAACTATGGCTACACCTTC. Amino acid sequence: CSDMSGNYGYTF.

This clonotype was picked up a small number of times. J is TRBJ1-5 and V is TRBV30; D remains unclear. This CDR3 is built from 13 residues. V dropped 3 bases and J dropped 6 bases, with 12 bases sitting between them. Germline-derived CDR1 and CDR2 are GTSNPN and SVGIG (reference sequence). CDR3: CAWSDLRVQPQHF. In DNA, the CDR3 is TGTGCCTGGAGCGACCTACGGGTTCAGCCCCAGCATTTT.

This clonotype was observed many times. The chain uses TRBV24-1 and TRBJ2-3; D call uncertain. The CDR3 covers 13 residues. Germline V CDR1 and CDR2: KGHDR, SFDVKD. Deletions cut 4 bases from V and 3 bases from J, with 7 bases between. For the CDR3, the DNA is TGTGCCACCAGTGACCGCCTTACAGATACGCAGTATTTT. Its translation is CATSDRLTDTQYF.

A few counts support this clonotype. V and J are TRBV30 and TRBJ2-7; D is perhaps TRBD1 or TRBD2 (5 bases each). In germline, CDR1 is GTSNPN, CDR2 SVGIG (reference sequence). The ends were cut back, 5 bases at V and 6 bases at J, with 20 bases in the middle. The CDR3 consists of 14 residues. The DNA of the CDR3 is TGTGCCTGGCGTCTTCAAGGGGATGGGGGCGAGCAGTACTTC. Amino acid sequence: CAWRLQGDGGEQYF. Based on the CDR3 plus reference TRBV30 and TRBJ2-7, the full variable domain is SQTIHQWPATLVQPVGSPLSLECTVEGTSNPNLYWYRQAAGRGLQLLFYSVGIGQISSEVPQNLSASRPQDRQFILSSKKLLLSDSGFYLCAWRLQGDGGEQYFGPGTRLTVT.

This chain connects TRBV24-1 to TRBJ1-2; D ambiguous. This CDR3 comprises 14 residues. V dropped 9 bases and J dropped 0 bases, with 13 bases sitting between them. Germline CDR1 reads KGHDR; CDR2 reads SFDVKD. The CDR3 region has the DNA TGTGCCACCCTTCCGGAAAAAGCTAACTATGGCTACACCTTC. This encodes CATLPEKANYGYTF.

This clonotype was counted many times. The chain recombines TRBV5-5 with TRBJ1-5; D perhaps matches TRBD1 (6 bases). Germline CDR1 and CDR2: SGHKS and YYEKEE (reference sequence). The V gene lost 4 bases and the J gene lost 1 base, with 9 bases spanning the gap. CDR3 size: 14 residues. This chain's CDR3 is CASSRDRSNQPQHF. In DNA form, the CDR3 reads TGTGCCAGCAGCCGAGACAGGAGCAATCAGCCCCAGCATTTT.

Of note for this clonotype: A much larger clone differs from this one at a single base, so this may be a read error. The DNA of the CDR3 is TGTGCCAGCAGCCAGGGGACAGGGGGCTACCAAGAGACCAAGTACTTC. Protein sequence: CASSQGTGGYQETKYF. The rearrangement joins TRBV14 to TRBJ2-5; the match to TRBD1 covers 12 bases. Germline V CDR1 and CDR2: SGHDN, FVKESK. The CDR3 sequence is 16 residues long.

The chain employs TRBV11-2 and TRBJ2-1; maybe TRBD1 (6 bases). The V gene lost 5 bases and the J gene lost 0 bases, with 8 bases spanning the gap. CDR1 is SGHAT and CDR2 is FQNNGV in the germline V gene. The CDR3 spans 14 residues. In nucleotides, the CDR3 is TGTGCCAGCAGCGGGGGCTACTCCTACAATGAGCAGTTCTTC. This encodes CASSGGYSYNEQFF.

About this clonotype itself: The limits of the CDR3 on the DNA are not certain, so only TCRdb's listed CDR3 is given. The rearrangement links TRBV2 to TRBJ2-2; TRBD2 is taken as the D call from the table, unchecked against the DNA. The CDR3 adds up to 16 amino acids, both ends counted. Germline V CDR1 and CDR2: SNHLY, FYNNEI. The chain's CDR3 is CASSEFRGPPNELFFF.

The CDR3 loop reads CASSALWRTPSTDTQYF. CDR3 in DNA: TGTGCCAGCAGTGCCTTGTGGAGAACTCCTAGCACAGATACGCAGTATTTT. This sequence joins TRBV6-1 and TRBJ2-3; D not certain. Trimming took off 4 bases at V and 0 bases at J, with 17 bases between the two ends. Germline CDR1 reads MNHNS; CDR2 reads SASEGT. CDR3 length: 17 amino acids.

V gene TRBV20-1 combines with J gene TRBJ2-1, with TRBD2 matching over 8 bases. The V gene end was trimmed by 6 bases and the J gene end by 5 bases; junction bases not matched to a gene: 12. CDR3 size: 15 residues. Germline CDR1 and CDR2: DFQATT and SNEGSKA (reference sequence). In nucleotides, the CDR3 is TGCAGTGCCCGATGGGGCGGGGGGCCAAACAATGAGCAGTTCTTC. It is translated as CSARWGGGPNNEQFF.

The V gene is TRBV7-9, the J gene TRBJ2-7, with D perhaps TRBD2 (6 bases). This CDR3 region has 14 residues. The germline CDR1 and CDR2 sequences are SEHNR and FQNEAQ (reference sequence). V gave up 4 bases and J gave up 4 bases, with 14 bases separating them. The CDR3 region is CASSSSGGRYEQYV. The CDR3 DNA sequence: TGTGCCAGCAGCTCGTCCGGGGGTCGGTACGAGCAGTACGTC.

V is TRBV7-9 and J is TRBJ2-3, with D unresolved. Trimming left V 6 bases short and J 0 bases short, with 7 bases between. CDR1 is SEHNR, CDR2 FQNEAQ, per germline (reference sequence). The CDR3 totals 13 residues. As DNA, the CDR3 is TGTGCCAGCAGGACCCGGAGCACAGATACGCAGTATTTT. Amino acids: CASRTRSTDTQYF.